Below, 11 T cell receptor beta chains from the same sample are listed, as sequenced in a study of CD8 T cells in ankylosing spondylitis. From the 5' RACE reads, TCRdb called clonotypes with MiXCR, one entry per CDR3 protein. The sample includes tens of thousands of distinct CDR3 sequences, 10% to 13% of them seen just once. The sequencing sample was made of blood, either unsorted or a sorted T cell fraction (not recorded which). The receptors originated from a male donor with ankylosing spondylitis or in good health (not recorded which).

This clonotype showed up many times. V and J are TRBV3-1 and TRBJ2-6, with D unclear. The CDR3 extends over 15 amino acids. The V end was cut by 4 bases, the J end by 2 bases, with 9 bases between. Germline lookup yields CDR1 LGHDT and CDR2 YNNKEL (reference sequence). CDR3 in DNA: TGTGCCAGCAGCCCTACAGAGACTGGGGCCAACGTCCTGACTTTC. Translating gives CASSPTETGANVLTF. The full variable domain, rest sourced from reference TRBV3-1 and TRBJ2-6, is DTAVSQTPKYLVTQMGNDKSIKCEQNLGHDTMYWYKQDSKKFLKIMFSYNNKELIINETVPNRFSPKSPDKAHLNLHINSLELGDSAVYFCASSPTETGANVLTFGAGSRLTVL.

In its sample, this clonotype was seen many times. The chain links TRBV30 to TRBJ1-1, with unresolved D. The V and J ends lost 4 bases and 8 bases respectively, with 17 bases between them. Germline CDR1 GTSNPN, CDR2 SVGIG (reference sequence). The CDR3 is 13 amino acids. The CDR3 sequence is CAWTLTVRDEAFF. The DNA of the CDR3 is TGTGCCTGGACCCTTACAGTTCGTGACGAAGCTTTCTTT. The full variable domain, its missing parts supplied by reference TRBV30 and TRBJ1-1, is SQTIHQWPATLVQPVGSPLSLECTVEGTSNPNLYWYRQAAGRGLQLLFYSVGIGQISSEVPQNLSASRPQDRQFILSSKKLLLSDSGFYLCAWTLTVRDEAFFGQGTRLTVV.

Ten or more counts support this clonotype. V gene TRBV10-3 combines with J gene TRBJ2-1; possible D gene TRBD1, 5 bases. Trimming stripped 0 bases from V and 6 bases from J, with 15 bases between. Looked up from germline, CDR1 is ENHRY and CDR2 is SYGVKD. CDR3 length: 16 amino acids. In DNA form, the CDR3 reads TGTGCCATCAGTGAGTCGACGGCAGGGTCAACCAATGAGCAGTTCTTC. The encoded protein is CAISESTAGSTNEQFF.

The sample holds many counts of this clonotype. J is TRBJ2-1 and V is TRBV3-1, with 9 bases that match TRBD2. Germline assignment: CDR1 LGHDT and CDR2 YNNKEL (reference sequence). After removal of 0 bases from V and 9 bases from J, the junction contained 6 bases not matched to a gene. CDR3 length: 15 residues. Written as DNA, the CDR3 is TGTGCCAGCAGCCAAGAGGTAGCGGGAGCCGGTGAGCAGTTCTTC. This translates into CASSQEVAGAGEQFF.

This clonotype was seen ten or more times. CDR3 sequence: CASSRFGNTGELFF. CDR3 nucleotides: TGTGCCAGCAGCCGATTCGGCAACACCGGGGAGCTGTTTTTT. This rearrangement joins TRBV3-1 to TRBJ2-2; no reliable D call. CDR1 is LGHDT and CDR2 is YNNKEL in the germline V gene (reference sequence). Deletions cut 4 bases from V and 2 bases from J, with 8 bases between. This CDR3 has 14 amino acids.

Many counts were recorded for this clonotype. The V gene is TRBV18, the J gene TRBJ2-3; 11 bases map to TRBD1. V lost 8 bases and J lost 2; bases outside the gene matches: 3. The CDR3 totals 14 residues. In germline, CDR1 is KGHSH, CDR2 LQKENI. CDR3 sequence (DNA): TGTGCCAGCGCGGACAGGGGGCCCACAGATACGCAGTATTTT. Translating gives CASADRGPTDTQYF.

This clonotype occurred many times. J is TRBJ2-7 and V is TRBV13; possibly TRBD1 for D (5 bases). The CDR3 has 13 amino acids. With 5 bases removed from V and 6 bases from J, the gap between germline ends came to 14 bases. Germline V gene lookup returns CDR1 PRHDT and CDR2 FYEKMQ (reference sequence). This CDR3 reads CASSQTGYREQYF. In DNA form, the CDR3 reads TGTGCCAGCAGCCAAACAGGTTACCGCGAGCAGTACTTC.

This clonotype came up many times. This chain connects TRBV29-1 to TRBJ2-1; maybe TRBD1 (5 bases). Per germline, CDR1 SQVTM and CDR2 ANQGSEA. V lost 3 bases and J lost 0, with 6 bases in between. The CDR3 spans 13 residues. The CDR3 spells CSVDRDSYNEQFF. The CDR3 nucleotides are TGCAGCGTTGACAGGGACTCCTACAATGAGCAGTTCTTC.

This clonotype was observed at least ten times. The gene calls are TRBV7-6 and TRBJ2-5, with TRBD1 identical over 9 bases. From germline, CDR1 is SGHVS and CDR2 FNYEAQ. The trim removed 5 bases at V and 4 bases at J, leaving 8 bases unmatched. CDR3 length equals 15 residues. In nucleotides, the CDR3 is TGTGCCAGCAGCCAAGGACAGGGGAGGGGAGAGACCCAGTACTTC. Encoded protein: CASSQGQGRGETQYF.

In this sample, this clonotype turned up many times. This chain joins TRBV18 and TRBJ2-4, with D perhaps matching TRBD1 (6 bases). The germline V gene has CDR1 KGHSH and CDR2 LQKENI. Trimming shortened V by 3 bases and J by 0 bases, and 15 bases separated the two germline ends. The CDR3 spans 17 residues. CDR3 in amino acids: CASSPIGQFQAKNIQYF. CDR3 in DNA: TGTGCCAGCTCACCTATCGGACAGTTTCAAGCCAAAAACATTCAGTACTTC.

There are many counts of this clonotype. This rearrangement joins TRBV20-1 to TRBJ2-7; 9 bases agree with TRBD2. The CDR3 contains 14 residues. Germline CDR1 is DFQATT and CDR2 is SNEGSKA (reference sequence). The junction had 5 bases not matched to a gene; V was cut back by 2 bases and J by 3 bases. The CDR3 sequence is CSARTAGGLYEQYF. CDR3 nucleotide sequence: TGCAGTGCTAGAACAGCGGGGGGTCTCTACGAGCAGTACTTC.